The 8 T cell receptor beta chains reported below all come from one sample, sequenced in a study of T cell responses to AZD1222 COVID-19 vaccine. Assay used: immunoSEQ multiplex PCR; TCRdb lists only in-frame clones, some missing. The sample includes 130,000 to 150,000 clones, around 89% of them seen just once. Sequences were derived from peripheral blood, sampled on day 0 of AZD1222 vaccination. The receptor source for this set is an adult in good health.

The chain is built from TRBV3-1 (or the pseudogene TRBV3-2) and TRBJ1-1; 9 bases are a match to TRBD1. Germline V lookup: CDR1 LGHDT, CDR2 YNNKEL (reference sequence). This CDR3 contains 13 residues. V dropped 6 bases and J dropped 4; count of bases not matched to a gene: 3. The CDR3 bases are TGTGCCAGCAGGGACAGGGGTTTCACTGAAGCTTTCTTT. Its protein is CASRDRGFTEAFF.

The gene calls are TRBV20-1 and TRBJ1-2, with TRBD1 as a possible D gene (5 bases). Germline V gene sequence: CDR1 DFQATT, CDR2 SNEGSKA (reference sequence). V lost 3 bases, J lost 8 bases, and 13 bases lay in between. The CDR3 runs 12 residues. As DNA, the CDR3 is TGCAGTGCTAGTCAGGGCAGCCGGGGCTACACCTTC. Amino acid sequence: CSASQGSRGYTF.

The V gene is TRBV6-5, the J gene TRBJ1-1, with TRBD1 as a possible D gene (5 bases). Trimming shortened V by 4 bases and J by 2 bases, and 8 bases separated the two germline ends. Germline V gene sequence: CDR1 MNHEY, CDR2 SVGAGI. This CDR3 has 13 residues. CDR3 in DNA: TGTGCCAGCAGTTCCCAGGGAAACACTGAAGCTTTCTTT. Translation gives CASSSQGNTEAFF.

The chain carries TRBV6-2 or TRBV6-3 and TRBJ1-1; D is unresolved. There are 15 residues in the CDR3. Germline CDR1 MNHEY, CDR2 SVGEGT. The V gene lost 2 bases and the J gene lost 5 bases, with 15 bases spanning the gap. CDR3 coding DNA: TGTGCCAGCAGTTACCCCAGAGGAGGTGGGACTGAAGCTTTCTTT. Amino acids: CASSYPRGGGTEAFF.

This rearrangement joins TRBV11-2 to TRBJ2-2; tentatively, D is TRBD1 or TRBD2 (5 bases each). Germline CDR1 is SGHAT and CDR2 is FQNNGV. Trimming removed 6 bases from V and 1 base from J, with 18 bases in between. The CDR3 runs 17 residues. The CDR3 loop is CASRSVRGGENTGELFF. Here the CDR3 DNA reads TGTGCCAGCAGGAGCGTGAGGGGCGGAGAGAACACCGGGGAGCTGTTTTTT.

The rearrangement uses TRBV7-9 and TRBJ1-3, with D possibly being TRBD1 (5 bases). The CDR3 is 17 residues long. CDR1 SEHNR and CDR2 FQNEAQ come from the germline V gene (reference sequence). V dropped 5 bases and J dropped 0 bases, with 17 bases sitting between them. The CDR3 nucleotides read TGTGCCAGCAGCACCCGGCGGGGGACCCTCTCTGGAAACACCATATATTTT. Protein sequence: CASSTRRGTLSGNTIYF.

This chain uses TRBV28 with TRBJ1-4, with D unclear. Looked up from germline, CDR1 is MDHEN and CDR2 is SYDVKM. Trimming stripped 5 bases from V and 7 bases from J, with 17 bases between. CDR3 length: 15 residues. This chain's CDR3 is CASSLNNLGIEKLFF. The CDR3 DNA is TGTGCCAGCAGTCTTAATAACTTGGGGATTGAAAAACTGTTTTTT. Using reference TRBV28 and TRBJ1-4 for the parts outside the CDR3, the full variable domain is DVKVTQSSRYLVKRTGEKVFLECVQDMDHENMFWYRQDPGLGLRLIYFSYDVKMKEKGDIPEGYSVSREKKERFSLILESASTNQTSMYLCASSLNNLGIEKLFFGSGTQLSVL.

Here the CDR3 reads CASSHTPGQGSGELFF. The CDR3, as DNA: TGCGCCAGCAGCCACACTCCGGGACAGGGTTCCGGGGAGCTGTTTTTT. The genes are TRBV4-1 and TRBJ2-2; 9 bases line up with TRBD1. Germline lookup yields CDR1 MGHRA and CDR2 YSYEKL. The CDR3 is made up of 16 amino acids. The V and J ends lost 3 bases and 6 bases, in that order; junction bases with no gene match: 8.